This TCR beta chain was observed in a study of T-cell reconstitution after alpha-beta-depleted transplantation in children. Findings of the study overall: Several hundred graft clones that had expanded were reportedly the source of alpha-beta T cells about two months after transplant. Newly produced T cells mostly accounted for T-cell counts and diversity one year post-transplant. At day 60, the high TCRbeta diversity found in some patients originated from recipient T cells and thymic progenitors that had survived.

Per the germline V gene, CDR1 is SGHTA and CDR2 is FQGNSA. This CDR3 comprises 16 residues. Deletions cut 1 base from V and 0 bases from J, with 10 bases between. It was with unique molecular identifiers that the TCRbeta library was prepared. A single record per CDR3 protein comes from TCRdb applying MiXCR to the PCR reads. The sample yields around 960,000 distinct CDR3 sequences, about 31% seen once. As to this clonotype: Its target is unknown.

The receptor comes from a boy under two years old who had a stem cell transplant for SCID, so the T cells may come from the graft donor. The genes are TRBV7-2 and TRBJ1-5; D remains ambiguous. Sequences were derived from PBMCs, mostly from graft donor cells, sampled 360 days after TCRalphabeta/CD19-depleted stem cell transplant. CDR3 coding DNA: TGTGCCAGCAGCTTAGTGCCAGGTGGTAGCAATCAGCCCCAGCATTTT. Protein: CASSLVPGGSNQPQHF.